This T cell receptor beta chain was retrieved from a study of blood T cell repertoires in COVID-19. Study-wide background: Researchers got acute and convalescent COVID-19 samples from the United States, Italy and Spain.

The germline V gene has CDR1 SGDLS and CDR2 YYNGEE. The CDR3 length is 15 residues. Trimming cost V 3 bases and J 5 bases; bases outside gene matches: 7. TCRdb keeps only in-frame clones here, not all; method: immunoSEQ multiplex PCR. The table has about 59,000 clones, approximately 84% seen once; the top ten hold 5% to 6.5%. This sequence joins TRBV9 and TRBJ2-3; 9 positions agree with TRBD2. Sequenced material: peripheral blood. The origin of this receptor is a man older than 75 in a cohort sampled during active COVID-19. This chain's CDR3 is CASSERAGGGDTQYF. The CDR3 nucleotides are TGTGCCAGCAGCGAGAGAGCGGGAGGCGGAGATACGCAGTATTTT.